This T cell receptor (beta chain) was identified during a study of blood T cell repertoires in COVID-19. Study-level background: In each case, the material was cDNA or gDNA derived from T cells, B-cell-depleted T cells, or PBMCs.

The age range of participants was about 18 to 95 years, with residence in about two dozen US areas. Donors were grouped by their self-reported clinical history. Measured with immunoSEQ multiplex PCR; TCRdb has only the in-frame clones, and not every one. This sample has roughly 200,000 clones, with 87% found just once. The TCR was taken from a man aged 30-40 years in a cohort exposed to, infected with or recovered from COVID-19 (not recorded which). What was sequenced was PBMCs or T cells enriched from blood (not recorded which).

The CDR3 loop reads CASSQERDEQFF. CDR3 sequence (DNA): TGTGCCAGCAGCCAAGAGCGAGATGAGCAGTTCTTC. The rearrangement joins TRBV3-1 (or the pseudogene TRBV3-2) to TRBJ2-1, with no clear D. The CDR3 totals 12 residues. Trimming removed 0 bases from V and 8 bases from J, with 5 bases in between. Germline CDR1 reads LGHDT; CDR2 reads YNNKEL (reference sequence).